Reported below is one TCR beta chain. Per the authors' pipeline: Reference gene primer amplification gave nucleated cell count estimates. Sequenced by immunoSEQ multiplex PCR; TCRdb stores in-frame clones only, minus some. The V and J calls and clone size are taken from that table; D and trimming were inferred from the DNA. The repertoire includes 190,000 or so clones, around 80% of them detected once, and 2.5% to 3% sits in the top ten. Trimming pared 4 bases from V and 6 bases from J, leaving 15 bases between. Looked up from germline, CDR1 is SGHNT and CDR2 is YYREEE (reference sequence). The CDR3 loop spans 14 amino acids. This entry comes from a study of blood T cell repertoires in COVID-19.

This TCR was sampled from a woman older than 75 with active or convalescent COVID-19. This chain joins TRBV5-4 and TRBJ2-3, with D maybe TRBD2 (6 bases). The source material was peripheral blood. This CDR3 is CASSRGTPVDTQYF. CDR3 bases: TGTGCCAGCAGCCGTGGGACTCCGGTGGATACGCAGTATTTT.